Each of the 27 T cell receptor beta chains below was sequenced from the same sample in a study of a mutant IDH1 vaccine in newly diagnosed glioma. Time point meaning: week 23, last vaccination. In every dose of vaccine, 300 ug of mutant IDH1 20-mer peptide was given alongside topical imiquimod. The antigens these receptors bind are not known. Data came from immunoSEQ multiplex PCR; TCRdb stores just in-frame clones and leaves some out. The sample includes 50,000 to 70,000 clones, 84% seen only once; the top ten take 13%. This sample comprised PBMCs, obtained from a glioma patient whose treatment included an IDH1 peptide vaccine. These receptors were taken from a man aged 18 to 30 with glioma.

The V call is TRBV7-2, the J call TRBJ1-5, with D possibly being TRBD1 (5 bases). CDR1 is SGHTA, CDR2 FQGNSA, per germline. The CDR3 has 14 residues. The V end lost 4 bases, the J end lost 1 base, and 8 bases lay between the germline ends. CDR3 bases: TGTGCCAGCAGCTGGGGGTTCAGCAATCAGCCCCAGCATTTT. Its translation: CASSWGFSNQPQHF.

This chain links TRBV2 with TRBJ1-1; 9 nucleotides align to TRBD1. The junction had 10 bases not matched to a gene; V was cut back by 4 bases and J by 10 bases. The V gene's germline CDR1 is SNHLY and CDR2 FYNNEI. The CDR3 consists of 14 residues. The CDR3 sequence is CASSGSGQGLGAFF. The CDR3 DNA sequence: TGTGCCAGCAGTGGATCAGGACAGGGGCTTGGAGCTTTCTTT.

This clone has more than one count but fewer than ten. The chain has TRBV7-2 and TRBJ1-4; 7 nucleotides match TRBD1. This CDR3 has 14 amino acids. Germline trimming cut 4 bases from V and 8 bases from J; bases unmatched to any gene: 7. Germline values: CDR1 SGHTA, CDR2 FQGNSA. The CDR3 nucleotides read TGTGCCAGCAGCTCGACAGGGAGAAACGAAAAACTGTTTTTT. Translating gives CASSSTGRNEKLFF.

The rearrangement joins TRBV5-6 to TRBJ1-2; 9 bases match TRBD1. The CDR3 contains 15 residues. The germline V gene encodes CDR1 SGHDT and CDR2 YYEEEE. The V gene end was trimmed by 4 bases and the J gene end by 4 bases; junction bases not matched to a gene: 8. The CDR3 region is CASSQSGTGPYGYTF. CDR3 DNA: TGTGCCAGCAGCCAGTCCGGGACAGGGCCCTATGGCTACACCTTC. Together with reference TRBV5-6 and TRBJ1-2, the CDR3 gives the full variable domain: DAGVTQSPTHLIKTRGQQVTLRCSPKSGHDTVSWYQQALGQGPQFIFQYYEEEERQRGNFPDRFSGHQFPNYSSELNVNALLLGDSALYLCASSQSGTGPYGYTFGSGTRLTVV.

This clone was counted a single time. The genes are TRBV9 and TRBJ2-1, with D possibly matching TRBD1 (5 bases). This CDR3 has 15 amino acids. With 0 bases removed from V and 4 bases from J, the gap between germline ends came to 11 bases. CDR1 is SGDLS and CDR2 is YYNGEE in the germline V gene. The CDR3 DNA reads as TGTGCCAGCAGCGTAGGTCAGGGTTGGTACAATGAGCAGTTCTTC. Translating it yields CASSVGQGWYNEQFF.

The chain recombines TRBV27 with TRBJ1-4, with 7 bases aligning to TRBD1. Germline assignment: CDR1 MNHEY and CDR2 SMNVEV (reference sequence). V trimming: 6 bases; J trimming: 7 bases; junction bases outside the gene matches: 20. The CDR3 is 18 amino acids. In nucleotides, the CDR3 is TGTGCCAGCAGCCTCCTAGTTAGCAAGGGGGCGCCCGGTGAAAAACTGTTTTTT. Translation gives CASSLLVSKGAPGEKLFF.

The V call is TRBV19, the J call TRBJ2-1, with D possibly being TRBD1 (6 bases). CDR1 and CDR2 (germline): LNHDA, SQIVND (reference sequence). This CDR3 is built from 13 residues. Between the trimmed V and J ends, which lost 5 bases and 6 bases, there was a span of 11 bases. The CDR3 nucleotides read TGTGCCAGTAGTTGGGGGCAGAGCAATGAGCAGTTCTTC. Translation: CASSWGQSNEQFF.

The V and J genes are TRBV5-1 and TRBJ2-3; TRBD2 might be the D (6 bases). Trimming removed 0 bases from V and 0 bases from J, with 11 bases in between. In germline, CDR1 is SGHRS, CDR2 YFSETQ. The CDR3 covers 16 residues. The chain's CDR3 is CASSLDGGTSTDTQYF. The CDR3 DNA is TGCGCCAGCAGCTTGGATGGGGGGACGAGCACAGATACGCAGTATTTT.

The gene calls are TRBV5-6 and TRBJ1-2; a weak D match, TRBD1 (5 bases). V was cut by 3 bases and J by 8 bases, with 20 bases left in between. Germline CDR1 is SGHDT and CDR2 is YYEEEE. The length of the CDR3 is 15 residues. The CDR3 sequence is CASSYMMDILLGYTF. The CDR3 nucleotides read TGTGCCAGCAGCTACATGATGGACATCCTCTTGGGCTACACCTTC.

This chain connects TRBV2 to TRBJ2-5, with D unresolved. This CDR3 is built from 11 residues. CDR1 SNHLY and CDR2 FYNNEI come from the germline V gene. The V end lost 4 bases, the J end lost 2 bases, and 2 bases lay between the germline ends. DNA of the CDR3: TGTGCCAGCAGTGGACAAGAGACCCAGTACTTC. Protein sequence: CASSGQETQYF.

The chain couples TRBV6-1 to TRBJ1-2; D uncertain. V was shortened by 4 bases and J by 4 bases, with 16 bases between the two germline ends. The germline gives CDR1 MNHNS, CDR2 SASEGT. The CDR3 consists of 15 residues. The CDR3 protein is CASSVAGRRVYGYTF. The CDR3 nucleotides are TGTGCCAGCAGTGTAGCGGGGAGACGTGTCTATGGCTACACCTTC.

The chain carries TRBV7-2 and TRBJ1-4; D is possibly TRBD1 (6 bases). The ends were cut back, 2 bases at V and 11 bases at J, with 15 bases in the middle. There are 14 residues in the CDR3. CDR1 and CDR2 (germline): SGHTA, FQGNSA. The CDR3 spells CASSLQGRGGKLFF. Written as DNA, the CDR3 is TGTGCCAGCAGCTTACAGGGCAGGGGCGGGAAACTGTTTTTT.

The chain has TRBV9 and TRBJ2-3, with TRBD1 as a possible D gene (5 bases). Deletions cut 0 bases from V and 2 bases from J, with 10 bases between. The CDR3 length is 15 residues. Germline V gene lookup returns CDR1 SGDLS and CDR2 YYNGEE. The CDR3 here is CASSVGAGSTDTQYF. The CDR3 DNA is TGTGCCAGCAGCGTAGGGGCAGGGTCCACAGATACGCAGTATTTT.

Only a few counts were recorded for this clone. This chain links TRBV5-5 with TRBJ1-5; 7 nucleotides match TRBD1. Germline V CDR1 and CDR2: SGHKS, YYEKEE (reference sequence). The ends lost 0 bases at V and 3 bases at J; junction bases unmatched: 6. The CDR3 loop spans 16 amino acids. CDR3 in amino acids: CASSLAPGGVNQPQHF. The CDR3 bases are TGTGCCAGCAGCTTGGCCCCAGGGGGTGTCAATCAGCCCCAGCATTTT.

The rearrangement joins TRBV15 to TRBJ2-1; D unclear. V was cut by 4 bases and J by 2 bases, with 12 bases left in between. Looked up from germline, CDR1 is LNHNV and CDR2 is YYDKDF (reference sequence). There are 15 residues in the CDR3. The CDR3 DNA follows: TGTGCCACCAGCAATCATCAGCGACCCTACAATGAGCAGTTCTTC. Translation gives CATSNHQRPYNEQFF.

The gene calls are TRBV7-2 and TRBJ2-7; 9 bases map to TRBD1. V was pared by 0 bases and J by 6 bases, with 6 bases of the junction left unmatched. CDR3 length equals 15 residues. In germline, CDR1 is SGHTA, CDR2 FQGNSA. CDR3 in amino acids: CASSLAGDRVREQYF. The CDR3 DNA is TGTGCCAGCAGCTTAGCCGGGGACAGGGTCCGCGAGCAGTACTTC.

As regards this clone: At one end the junction does not follow the germline gene, possibly because of a read error. The chain is built from TRBV6-6 and TRBJ1-2; maybe TRBD1 (6 bases). The germline V gene encodes CDR1 MNHNY and CDR2 SVGAGI (reference sequence). This CDR3 spans 12 amino acids. The CDR3 DNA reads TGTGCCAGCAGTCCTGGACAGTGGTATACTTCCTTC. It encodes CASSPGQWYTSF.

This chain uses TRBV5-4 with TRBJ1-3, with TRBD1 matching 7 bases. V lost 4 bases to trimming and J lost 4 bases; unmatched junction nucleotides: 8. The germline V gene encodes CDR1 SGHNT and CDR2 YYREEE (reference sequence). CDR3 size: 15 residues. CDR3 nucleotide sequence: TGTGCCAGCAGCCTTCAGGGGGTTGGAGGAAACACCATATATTTT. Protein product: CASSLQGVGGNTIYF.

The chain joins TRBV6-5 to TRBJ2-2; D assignment may be TRBD1 or TRBD2 (6 bases each). CDR1 and CDR2 from the germline V gene are MNHEY and SVGAGI. This CDR3 contains 15 residues. Trimming removed 0 bases at V and 6 bases at J, with 11 bases between. The CDR3 is CASSYSNRGPGELFF. DNA of the CDR3: TGTGCCAGCAGTTACTCGAATCGGGGGCCCGGGGAGCTGTTTTTT.

CDR3 residues: CASSYPTGGIGNTIYF. The DNA for the CDR3 is TGTGCCAGCAGTTACCCGACAGGGGGAATTGGAAACACCATATATTTT. The gene calls are TRBV6-6 and TRBJ1-3, with 9 bases lining up with TRBD1. Germline V lookup: CDR1 MNHNY, CDR2 SVGAGI (reference sequence). The J segment lost 3 bases and the V segment lost 2 bases, leaving 5 bases of the junction unmatched. The CDR3 is made up of 16 amino acids.

The V gene is TRBV15, the J gene TRBJ2-7; possible D gene TRBD1, 6 bases. In germline, CDR1 is LNHNV, CDR2 YYDKDF (reference sequence). The CDR3 consists of 15 residues. Trimming took 0 bases from V and 6 from J, leaving 15 bases between them. The CDR3 loop reads CATSRDPRGVAEQYF. The CDR3, as DNA: TGTGCCACCAGCAGAGATCCCAGGGGAGTCGCCGAGCAGTACTTC.

The rearrangement joins TRBV6-5 to TRBJ2-7; either TRBD1 or TRBD2 may fit D (5 bases each). The V and J ends lost 0 bases and 5 bases respectively, with 14 bases between them. Looked up from germline, CDR1 is MNHEY and CDR2 is SVGAGI. There are 15 residues in the CDR3. The CDR3 spells CASSYSWGFQHEQYF. CDR3 bases: TGTGCCAGCAGTTACTCCTGGGGGTTTCAGCACGAGCAGTACTTC.

V and J are TRBV18 and TRBJ2-7; 9 nucleotides align to TRBD2. Germline lookup yields CDR1 KGHSH and CDR2 LQKENI. This CDR3 spans 18 amino acids. V lost 3 bases, J lost 3 bases, and 15 bases stayed unmatched. CDR3 region: CASSPSRWTGTSFYEQYF. The CDR3 DNA follows: TGTGCCAGCTCACCCTCCCGGTGGACCGGGACTAGCTTCTACGAGCAGTACTTC.

This sequence joins TRBV30 and TRBJ1-2; D unresolved. Trimming left V 2 bases short and J 7 bases short, with 11 bases between. The CDR3 contains 12 residues. Germline values: CDR1 GTSNPN, CDR2 SVGIG (reference sequence). CDR3 protein: CAWSWTRGGYTF. The DNA of the CDR3 is TGTGCCTGGAGTTGGACCCGGGGTGGCTACACCTTC. Full variable domain (remainder filled in from reference TRBV30 and TRBJ1-2): SQTIHQWPATLVQPVGSPLSLECTVEGTSNPNLYWYRQAAGRGLQLLFYSVGIGQISSEVPQNLSASRPQDRQFILSSKKLLLSDSGFYLCAWSWTRGGYTFGSGTRLTVV.

The chain joins TRBV2 to TRBJ2-7, with D possibly being TRBD1 or TRBD2 (5 bases each). V lost 5 bases and J 4 bases, leaving 15 bases between the germline ends. This CDR3 spans 14 amino acids. Germline CDR1 SNHLY, CDR2 FYNNEI. CDR3 amino acids: CASSPGPGFYEQYF. The CDR3 DNA reads as TGTGCCAGCAGTCCGGGACCGGGGTTTTACGAGCAGTACTTC.

Comment on this clone: Other DNA sequences in the sample encode the same CDR3. V usage is TRBV18 and J usage is TRBJ2-7; 10 bases map to TRBD1. Germline V lookup: CDR1 KGHSH, CDR2 LQKENI. CDR3 length equals 16 residues. V lost 0 bases and J lost 3; bases outside the gene matches: 5. The CDR3 protein is CASSPPGTGVLYEQYF. The CDR3 nucleotides read TGTGCCAGCTCACCACCTGGGACAGGGGTCCTCTACGAGCAGTACTTC. Drawing the rest from reference TRBV18 and TRBJ2-7, the complete variable domain is NAGVMQNPRHLVRRRGQEARLRCSPMKGHSHVYWYRQLPEEGLKFMVYLQKENIIDESGMPKERFSAEFPKEGPSILRIQQVVRGDSAAYFCASSPPGTGVLYEQYFGPGTRLTVT.

In the case of this clone: One end of the junction does not line up with germline, which may come from a read error. The CDR3 spells CASRQYRGNSNQPQHF. In DNA, the CDR3 is TGTGCCAGCAGGCAATACAGGGGAAATAGCAATCAGCCCCAGCATTTT. The rearrangement links TRBV16 to TRBJ1-5; 7 nucleotides agree with TRBD1. Germline V CDR1 and CDR2: KGHSY, FQNENV. This CDR3 is built from 16 residues.